Included here is one T cell receptor beta chain sequence, with context. Antigen unknown. The data are from a study of shared clonotypes between healthy human individuals. Whole-study results and caveats: An effect of sequencing depth on clonotype sharing among donors was expected.

Every subset's genomic DNA went evenly onto several immunoSEQ plates. Measured with immunoSEQ multiplex PCR; TCRdb has only the in-frame clones, and not every one. The data hold millions of clones, with just over 90% observed a single time. Germline CDR1 GTSNPN, CDR2 SVGIG (reference sequence). Trimming cost V 1 base and J 8 bases, with 14 bases left between them. The CDR3 runs 13 residues. The receptor's source is a man aged 18 to 30 in good health. Input material: naive CD4+ T cells sorted from blood. Subset meaning: CD45RA+ positively selected. The V gene is TRBV30, the J gene TRBJ1-1, with a weak D call TRBD1 (6 bases). CDR3 region: CAWSAPGQREAFF. Written as DNA, the CDR3 is TGTGCCTGGAGTGCTCCCGGACAGCGGGAAGCTTTCTTT.